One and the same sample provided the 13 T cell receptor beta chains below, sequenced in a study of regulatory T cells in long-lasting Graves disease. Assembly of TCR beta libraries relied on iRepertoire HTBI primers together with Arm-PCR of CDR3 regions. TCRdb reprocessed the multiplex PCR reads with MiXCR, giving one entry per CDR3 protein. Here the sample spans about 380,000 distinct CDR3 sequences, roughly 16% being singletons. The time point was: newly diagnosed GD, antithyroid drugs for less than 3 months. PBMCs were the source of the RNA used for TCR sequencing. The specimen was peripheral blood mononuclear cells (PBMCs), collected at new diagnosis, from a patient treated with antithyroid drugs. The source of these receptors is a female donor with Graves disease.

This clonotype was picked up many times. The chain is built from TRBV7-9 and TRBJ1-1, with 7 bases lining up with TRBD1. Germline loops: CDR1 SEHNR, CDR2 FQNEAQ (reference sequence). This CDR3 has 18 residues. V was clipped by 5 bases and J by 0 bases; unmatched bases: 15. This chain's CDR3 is CASSRGQLPATMNTEAFF. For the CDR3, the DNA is TGTGCCAGCAGCCGGGGACAGCTCCCGGCTACTATGAACACTGAAGCTTTCTTT.

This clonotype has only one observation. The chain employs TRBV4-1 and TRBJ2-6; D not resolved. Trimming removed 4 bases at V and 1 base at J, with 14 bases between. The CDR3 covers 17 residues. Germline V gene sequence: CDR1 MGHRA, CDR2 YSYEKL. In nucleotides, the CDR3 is TGCGCCAGCAGCCCACGAGAAGCCGGATCTGGGGCCAACGTCCTGACTTTC. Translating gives CASSPREAGSGANVLTF.

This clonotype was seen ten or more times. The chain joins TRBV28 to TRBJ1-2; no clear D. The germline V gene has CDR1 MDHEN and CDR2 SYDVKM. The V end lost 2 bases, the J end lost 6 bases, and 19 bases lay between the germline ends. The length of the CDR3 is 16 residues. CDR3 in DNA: TGTGCCAGCAGTTTACAGGCCGGGATGGTGGGTGATGGCTACACCTTC. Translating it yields CASSLQAGMVGDGYTF.

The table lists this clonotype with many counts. CDR3 in amino acids: CASSPTDRDHEQYF. CDR3 DNA: TGTGCCAGCAGTCCGACGGACAGGGACCACGAGCAGTACTTC. The chain has TRBV12-3 or TRBV12-4 and TRBJ2-7; 8 bases match TRBD1. With 5 bases clipped from V and 5 bases from J, the junction kept 8 bases outside the gene matches. The CDR3 is 14 residues long.

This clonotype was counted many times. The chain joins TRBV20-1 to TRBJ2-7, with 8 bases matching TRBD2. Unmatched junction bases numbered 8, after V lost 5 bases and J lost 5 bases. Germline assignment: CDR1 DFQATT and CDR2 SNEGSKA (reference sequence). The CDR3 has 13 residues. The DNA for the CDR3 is TGCAGTGCTCAGCGGGAGATCTGGAACGAGCAGTACTTC. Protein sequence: CSAQREIWNEQYF.

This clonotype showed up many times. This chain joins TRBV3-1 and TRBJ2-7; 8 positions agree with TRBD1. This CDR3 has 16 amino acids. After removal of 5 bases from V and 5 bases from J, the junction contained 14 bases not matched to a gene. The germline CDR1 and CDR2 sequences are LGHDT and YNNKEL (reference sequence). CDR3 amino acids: CASSSTSGTGRHEQYF. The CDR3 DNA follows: TGTGCCAGCAGCTCAACCTCCGGGACAGGACGTCACGAGCAGTACTTC.

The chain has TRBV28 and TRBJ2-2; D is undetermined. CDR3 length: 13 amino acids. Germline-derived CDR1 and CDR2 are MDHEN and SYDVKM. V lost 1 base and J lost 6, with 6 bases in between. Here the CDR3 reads CASSLYGAGELFF. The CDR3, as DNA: TGTGCCAGCAGTTTATATGGCGCCGGGGAGCTGTTTTTT.

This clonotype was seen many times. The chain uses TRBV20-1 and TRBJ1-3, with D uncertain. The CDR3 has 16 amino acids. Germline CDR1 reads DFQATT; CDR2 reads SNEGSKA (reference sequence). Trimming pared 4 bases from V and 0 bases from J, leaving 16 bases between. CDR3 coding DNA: TGCAGTGCTACCCGCGTGGGGTCTACCTCTGGAAACACCATATATTTT. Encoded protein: CSATRVGSTSGNTIYF.

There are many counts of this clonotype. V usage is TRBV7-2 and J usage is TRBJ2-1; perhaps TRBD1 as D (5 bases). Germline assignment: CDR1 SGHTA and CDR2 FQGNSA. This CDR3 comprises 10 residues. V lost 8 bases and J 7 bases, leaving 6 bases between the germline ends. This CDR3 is CASSGNEQFF. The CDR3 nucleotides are TGTGCCAGCTCAGGGAATGAGCAGTTCTTC. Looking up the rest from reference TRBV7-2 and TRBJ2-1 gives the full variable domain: GAGVSQSPSNKVTEKGKDVELRCDPISGHTALYWYRQSLGQGLEFLIYFQGNSAPDKSGLPSDRFSAERTGGSVSTLTIQRTQQEDSAVYLCASSGNEQFFGPGTRLTVL.

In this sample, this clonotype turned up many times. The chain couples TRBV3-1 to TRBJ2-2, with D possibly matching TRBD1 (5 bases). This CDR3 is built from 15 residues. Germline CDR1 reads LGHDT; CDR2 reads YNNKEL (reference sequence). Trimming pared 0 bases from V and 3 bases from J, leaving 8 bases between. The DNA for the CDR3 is TGTGCCAGCAGCCAAGACAGGGAAGACACCGGGGAGCTGTTTTTT. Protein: CASSQDREDTGELFF. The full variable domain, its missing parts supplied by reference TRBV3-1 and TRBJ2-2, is DTAVSQTPKYLVTQMGNDKSIKCEQNLGHDTMYWYKQDSKKFLKIMFSYNNKELIINETVPNRFSPKSPDKAHLNLHINSLELGDSAVYFCASSQDREDTGELFFGEGSRLTVL.

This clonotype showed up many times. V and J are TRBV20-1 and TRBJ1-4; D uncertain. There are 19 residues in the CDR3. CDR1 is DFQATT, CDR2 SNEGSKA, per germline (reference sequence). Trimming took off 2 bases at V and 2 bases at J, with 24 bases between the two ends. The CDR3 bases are TGCAGTGCTAGACTGCGGCAGTCCCCAAAGGTGTTGACTAATGAAAAACTGTTTTTT. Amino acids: CSARLRQSPKVLTNEKLFF.

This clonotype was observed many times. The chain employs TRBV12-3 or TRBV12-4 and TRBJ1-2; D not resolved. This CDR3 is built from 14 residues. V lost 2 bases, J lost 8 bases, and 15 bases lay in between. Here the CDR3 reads CASSLRSGDRGYTF. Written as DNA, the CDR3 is TGTGCCAGCAGTTTACGTTCAGGAGATAGAGGCTACACCTTC.

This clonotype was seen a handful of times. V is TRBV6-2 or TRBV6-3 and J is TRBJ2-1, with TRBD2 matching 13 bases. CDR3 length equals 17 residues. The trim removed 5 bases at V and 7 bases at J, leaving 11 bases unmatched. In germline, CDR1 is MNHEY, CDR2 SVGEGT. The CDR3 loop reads CASSPPLGLAGANEQFF. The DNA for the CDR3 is TGTGCCAGCAGTCCGCCTCTCGGACTAGCGGGAGCTAATGAGCAGTTCTTC.